Listed below are T cell receptor beta chains from one sample, sequenced in a study of blood T cell repertoires in COVID-19. The repertoire was sequenced with immunoSEQ multiplex PCR; TCRdb's copy has only in-frame clones and lacks some. The table includes under 500,000 clones, roughly 89% detected once. Sequencing was done on a sample of peripheral blood. All receptors come from a woman in her 30s with acute or convalescent COVID-19. CDR3s leave out the opening cysteine and the closing phenylalanine or tryptophan. A D gene is named only where the DNA matches it firmly. Where a row states a size, it is once, few, many or the class of an expanded clone; other rows omit it.

. 12 TRBJ2-2 TRBV4-2 few ASSRDTNTGELF
TRBD2 13 TRBJ2-7 TRBV28 . ASSFGGGLAYEQY
. 12 TRBJ1-5 TRBV2 . ASSVGREYQPQH
. 11 TRBJ1-1 TRBV10-2 . ASIPDRGTEAF
TRBD1 12 TRBJ1-1 TRBV30 few AWSAGQRNTEAF
TRBD1 15 TRBJ1-3 TRBV5-5 . ASSAIMDRAIGNTIY
. 11 TRBJ2-7 TRBV7-3 . ASSRTGNYEQY
. 14 TRBJ2-2 TRBV5-4 few ASSPPRGGSTGELF
. 14 TRBJ1-1 TRBV19 . ASSVSYQGKNTEAF
. 13 TRBJ2-1 TRBV7-3 . ASSLQGRPDNEQF
TRBD2 13 TRBJ2-7 TRBV5-1 . ASSPGLAGGGEQY
TRBD1 14 TRBJ1-1 TRBV19 . ASSIRSGTGNTEAF
TRBD2 12 TRBJ2-7 TRBV30 . ALFTSGGSYEQY
TRBD1 18 TRBJ1-3 TRBV3-1/TRBV3-2 . ASSPFGTGTAVGGANTIY
. 13 TRBJ1-5 TRBV19 . ASSILGAGDQPQH
TRBD2 16 TRBJ2-3 TRBV7-3 . ASSHGTSGGASTDTQY
. 14 TRBJ2-7 TRBV29-1 . SVEAEETADPYEQY
. 14 TRBJ1-2 TRBV5-6 . ASSSTGREANYGYT
. 13 TRBJ1-1 TRBV13 . ASSPHRLSRTEAF
TRBD2 10 TRBJ2-7 TRBV7-6 . ASSRGGYEQY
TRBD1 15 TRBJ1-2 TRBV2 . ASSPPGQATSNYGYT
. 10 TRBJ2-7 TRBV30 few AWSARGYEQY
TRBD1 14 TRBJ2-1 TRBV13 . ASSEGGQANVNEQF
. 12 TRBJ2-7 TRBV5-4 . ASSPGGHSYEQY
. 11 TRBJ2-2 TRBV2 . ASSVGQFGELF
TRBD2 12 TRBJ2-1 TRBV29-1 . SHTPGTSGHEQF
. 10 TRBJ2-7 TRBV6-5 few ASRTDSYEQY
TRBD1 12 TRBJ1-5 TRBV6-5 once ATRTGGTHQPQH
TRBD2 12 TRBJ2-7 TRBV27 many ASQSGGPTYEQY
. 12 TRBJ1-6 TRBV9 . ASSPGRGLSPLH
TRBD2 13 TRBJ2-5 TRBV28 once ASSRLAGGLETQY
TRBD1 11 TRBJ1-2 TRBV27 . ASSLNRGGGYT
TRBD1 9 TRBJ1-1 TRBV19 . ASRTGPEAF
TRBD1 12 TRBJ1-4 TRBV2 few ASIPDRNNEKLF
. 10 TRBJ2-7 TRBV1 . TSSQDRYEQY
TRBD1 15 TRBJ2-3 TRBV5-1 . ASSPKMTGDLTDTQY
TRBD1 11 TRBJ2-2 TRBV23-1 . ASAGQGGGELF
TRBD2 15 TRBJ2-5 TRBV5-1 . ASSQAGGPSIGETQY
. 12 TRBJ1-5 TRBV19 . ASSIRGVNQPQH
TRBD2 14 TRBJ2-1 TRBV4-2 . ASSQVGGGANNEQF
. 13 TRBJ2-7 TRBV2 . ASSRNAGQNYEQY
. 12 TRBJ1-1 TRBV27 . ASSLQALSTEAF
. 13 TRBJ1-2 TRBV21-1 . ASSRDSRFNYGYT
. 9 TRBJ2-7 TRBV12-3/TRBV12-4 . ASSPGVEQY
TRBD2 14 TRBJ2-3 TRBV9 . ASSVELAGGTDTQY
TRBD1 12 TRBJ2-5 TRBV6-5 . ASNTGGWQETQY
. 12 TRBJ2-7 TRBV5-5 . ASSLAGRGGEQY
TRBD2 13 TRBJ2-7 TRBV4-1 . ASSQVGGGAHEQY
TRBD2 12 TRBJ2-3 TRBV14 once ASSHPGGTDTQY
. 11 TRBJ2-1 TRBV3-1/TRBV3-2 . ASSHFSGNEQF
TRBD2 13 TRBJ2-5 TRBV5-1 . ASRQILAGQETQY
TRBD2 12 TRBJ2-3 TRBV10-1 . ASSSGGGPDTQY
. 12 TRBJ2-7 TRBV30 . AWSVAQGGNEQH
. 11 TRBJ1-2 TRBV27 . ASSFRGGYGYT
. 13 TRBJ2-7 TRBV2 . ASSEAGEGFNEQY
. 12 TRBJ2-1 TRBV9 . ASSVGGSYNEQF
TRBD1 18 TRBJ1-5 TRBV4-2 . ASSQDRQGPGSYSNQPQH